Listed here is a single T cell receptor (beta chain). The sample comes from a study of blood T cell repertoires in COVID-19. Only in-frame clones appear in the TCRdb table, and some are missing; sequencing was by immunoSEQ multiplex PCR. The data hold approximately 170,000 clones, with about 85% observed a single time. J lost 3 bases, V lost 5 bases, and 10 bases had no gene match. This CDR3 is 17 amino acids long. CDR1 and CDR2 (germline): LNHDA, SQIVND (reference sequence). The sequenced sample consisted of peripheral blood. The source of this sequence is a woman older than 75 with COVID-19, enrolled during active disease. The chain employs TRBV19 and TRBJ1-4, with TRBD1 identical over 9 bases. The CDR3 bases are TGTGCCAGTAGTCCGCGGGGACAGGGCAGTGCTAATGAAAAACTGTTTTTT. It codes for CASSPRGQGSANEKLFF.